This T cell receptor beta chain was sequenced in a study of T cells in tumors after PD-1 blockade. Study context: No patient had prior checkpoint blockade, systemic immunosuppression, or radiotherapy within 4 weeks. A subset received ongoing vismodegib 150 mg daily alongside anti-PD-1 therapy. Either cemiplimab 350 mg every 2 weeks or pembrolizumab 200 mg every 3 weeks was given.

The protocol was immunoSEQ multiplex PCR, while the TCRdb copy is restricted to in-frame clones and leaves out a portion. Of 45,000 to 60,000 clones listed, more than 65% are singletons. The CDR3 length is 14 residues. V lost 8 bases and J 5 bases, leaving 19 bases between the germline ends. Germline V gives CDR1 MNHNY, CDR2 SVGAGI (reference sequence). The sequence came from a human donor with advanced basal cell or squamous cell carcinoma (not recorded which). Source: PBMCs, taken before anti-PD-1 therapy. The chain joins TRBV6-6 to TRBJ2-7; the D gene is possibly TRBD2 (5 bases). CDR3 sequence: CASRGGLREDEQYF. The CDR3 DNA follows: TGTGCCAGCCGCGGCGGGCTGCGTGAGGACGAGCAGTACTTC.